These 27 T cell receptor beta chains were all obtained from the same sample, sequenced in a study of response to subunit inactivated influenza vaccine. TCRdb analysed the RT-PCR reads with MiXCR anew, one entry per CDR3 protein. The sample has approximately 310,000 distinct CDR3 sequences, less than 25% seen once; the top ten hold about 10%. The specimen comprised PBMCs from blood, sampled approximately 20 months after vaccination. The receptor source for this set is a man between 50 and 75 years old who received an inactivated influenza vaccine.

This clonotype was seen more than once but under ten times. J is TRBJ1-3 and V is TRBV9; tentatively, D is TRBD1 (6 bases). The V and J ends lost 3 bases and 5 bases respectively, with 15 bases between them. From germline, CDR1 is SGDLS and CDR2 YYNGEE. The CDR3 loop spans 15 amino acids. The CDR3 DNA is TGTGCCAGCAGCGCAGCTCAGGGGCGGCGAAACACCATATATTTT. Residues: CASSAAQGRRNTIYF. The variable domain in full, completed from reference TRBV9 and TRBJ1-3, reads DSGVTQTPKHLITATGQRVTLRCSPRSGDLSVYWYQQSLDQGLQFLIQYYNGEERAKGNILERFSAQQFPDLHSELNLSSLELGDSALYFCASSAAQGRRNTIYFGEGSWLTVV.

This clonotype was detected only a few times. The chain is built from TRBV5-1 and TRBJ1-1, with 7 bases matching TRBD1. From germline, CDR1 is SGHRS and CDR2 YFSETQ. The CDR3 spans 12 residues. J was trimmed by 4 bases and V by 6 bases; bases with no gene match: 3. The CDR3 loop is CASKGGGTEAFF. The DNA of the CDR3 is TGCGCCAGCAAAGGGGGCGGCACTGAAGCTTTCTTT.

This clonotype was counted ten times or more. The chain uses TRBV29-1 and TRBJ1-2; 10 bases map to TRBD1. With 1 base clipped from V and 6 bases from J, the junction kept 8 bases outside the gene matches. Germline loops: CDR1 SQVTM, CDR2 ANQGSEA. The CDR3 covers 15 residues. The chain's CDR3 is CSVEARGQGTNGYTF. The CDR3 bases are TGCAGCGTTGAAGCCCGGGGACAGGGGACGAATGGCTACACCTTC.

As regards this clonotype: This could be a read error, since a much larger clone is one nucleotide away. The chain employs TRBV5-1 and TRBJ1-1, with D tentatively TRBD1 (5 bases). This CDR3 spans 14 amino acids. Germline lookup yields CDR1 SGHRS and CDR2 YFSETQ. The DNA for the CDR3 is TGCGCCAGCAGCTTACTCCAGGGTTACACTGAAGCTTTATTT. It specifies CASSLLQGYTEALF.

In this sample, this clonotype turned up a few times. This rearrangement joins TRBV4-2 to TRBJ1-2, with D perhaps TRBD1 (5 bases). The germline V gene has CDR1 LGHNA and CDR2 YNFKEQ. Trimming removed 4 bases from V and 8 bases from J, with 23 bases in between. The CDR3 extends over 16 amino acids. The CDR3 loop is CASSRDDGQGRYGYTF. In DNA form, the CDR3 reads TGTGCCAGCAGCCGGGATGATGGGCAGGGTCGTTACGGCTACACCTTC.

The rearrangement links TRBV29-1 to TRBJ1-1; unclear D gene. The V gene's germline CDR1 is SQVTM and CDR2 ANQGSEA. This CDR3 is 13 amino acids long. V was cut by 6 bases and J by 4 bases, with 15 bases left in between. The CDR3 region is CSVKHGIVTEAFF. The CDR3 nucleotides are TGCAGCGTGAAACATGGAATCGTCACTGAAGCTTTCTTT.

The rearrangement links TRBV4-3 to TRBJ1-2, with D unclear. This CDR3 is built from 14 residues. Trimming took off 1 base at V and 0 bases at J, with 6 bases between the two ends. Germline V gives CDR1 LGHNA, CDR2 YSLEER. The CDR3: CASSQVHTNYGYTF. CDR3 bases: TGCGCCAGCAGCCAAGTTCATACTAACTATGGCTACACCTTC.

The sample holds many counts of this clonotype. The chain joins TRBV7-9 to TRBJ1-5; D gene ambiguous. The V and J ends lost 5 bases and 3 bases respectively, with 14 bases between them. CDR3 size: 15 residues. Germline CDR1 reads SEHNR; CDR2 reads FQNEAQ (reference sequence). The CDR3 here is CASSRDETPNQPQHF. The DNA for the CDR3 is TGTGCCAGCAGCCGCGACGAGACTCCCAATCAGCCCCAGCATTTT.

This clonotype was seen more than once but under ten times. The chain joins TRBV4-2 to TRBJ1-5; no clear D gene. Germline CDR1 reads LGHNA; CDR2 reads YNFKEQ. This CDR3 is 13 amino acids long. The ends were cut back, 0 bases at V and 7 bases at J, with 7 bases in the middle. The CDR3 sequence: CASSQDIKQPQHF. DNA of the CDR3: TGTGCCAGCAGCCAAGATATAAAGCAGCCCCAGCATTTT.

This clonotype was counted between two and nine times. The CDR3 loop is CASSEAGTQTYEQYF. The CDR3 DNA reads as TGTGCCAGCAGCGAAGCCGGGACACAAACCTACGAGCAGTACTTC. The chain links TRBV5-5 to TRBJ2-7, with D tentatively TRBD1 (6 bases). Germline values: CDR1 SGHKS, CDR2 YYEKEE (reference sequence). Trimming pared 4 bases from V and 2 bases from J, leaving 16 bases between. The CDR3 length is 15 residues.

In this sample, this clonotype turned up many times. The rearrangement links TRBV6-2 or TRBV6-3 to TRBJ1-4; the D is unclear. This CDR3 is built from 15 residues. CDR1 is MNHEY, CDR2 SVGEGT, per germline. Trimming took 4 bases from V and 3 from J, leaving 12 bases between them. The CDR3 bases are TGTGCCAGCAGTTTTGGACGGAGCGCTAATGAAAAACTGTTTTTT. Its protein is CASSFGRSANEKLFF.

This clonotype has more than one count but fewer than ten. The chain employs TRBV7-7 and TRBJ1-3; 9 nucleotides agree with TRBD1. CDR1 SSHAT and CDR2 FNYEAQ come from the germline V gene (reference sequence). With V trimmed by 8 bases and J by 11 bases, 7 bases remained unmatched. The CDR3 consists of 12 residues. CDR3 amino acids: CASRGQGTPIYF. DNA for the CDR3: TGTGCCAGCCGTGGACAGGGGACGCCCATATATTTT.

This clonotype was seen a handful of times. V is TRBV5-5 and J is TRBJ2-3; 9 nucleotides match TRBD1. CDR1 SGHKS and CDR2 YYEKEE come from the germline V gene (reference sequence). The CDR3 totals 14 residues. Trimming at V came to 5 bases and at J to 2 bases, leaving 3 bases not matched to a gene. CDR3 sequence: CASSGTGNTDTQYF. The CDR3 region has the DNA TGTGCCAGCAGTGGGACAGGGAACACAGATACGCAGTATTTT.

This clonotype was counted many times. This chain joins TRBV12-3 or TRBV12-4 and TRBJ2-5; 8 bases map to TRBD2. This CDR3 has 16 amino acids. Trimming took 6 bases from V and 2 from J; bases not matched to a gene: 11. CDR3 in amino acids: CASSLGLAGGQETQYF. For the CDR3, the DNA is TGTGCCAGCAGCCTAGGTCTAGCGGGTGGTCAAGAGACCCAGTACTTC.

This clonotype was seen ten or more times. The chain uses TRBV12-3 or TRBV12-4 and TRBJ1-6; 10 nucleotides align to TRBD1. Losses at the gene ends were 6 bases for V and 5 bases for J; bases not matched to a gene: 4. The CDR3 sequence is 15 residues long. CDR3 amino acids: CASRMTGGHNSPLHF. The CDR3 DNA is TGTGCCAGCAGGATGACAGGGGGCCATAATTCACCCCTCCACTTT.

This CDR3 is CASSLAAGTGYTF. For the CDR3, the DNA is TGTGCCAGCAGTTTAGCGGCAGGGACTGGCTACACCTTC. J is TRBJ1-2 and V is TRBV12-3 or TRBV12-4, with D perhaps TRBD1 (5 bases). The CDR3 covers 13 residues. V lost 0 bases to trimming and J lost 7 bases, with 9 bases between them.

This chain joins TRBV20-1 and TRBJ1-1; D not certain. This CDR3 region has 13 residues. Germline V gives CDR1 DFQATT, CDR2 SNEGSKA (reference sequence). The CDR3: CSHYRNLNTEAFF. DNA of the CDR3: TGCAGCCACTACCGTAATCTGAACACTGAAGCTTTCTTT.

V and J are TRBV5-4 and TRBJ2-1; D possibly corresponds to TRBD2 (7 bases). This CDR3 is built from 16 residues. The germline V gene has CDR1 SGHNT and CDR2 YYREEE (reference sequence). V lost 6 bases, J lost 4 bases, and 20 bases lay in between. In nucleotides, the CDR3 is TGTGCCAGCAACTCTGGAGGGGGGGATTGGTACAATGAGCAGTTCTTC. Translated: CASNSGGGDWYNEQFF.

The chain employs TRBV6-6 and TRBJ2-2; D remains ambiguous. CDR3 size: 12 residues. Germline V gene lookup returns CDR1 MNHNY and CDR2 SVGAGI (reference sequence). The germline V and J ends were trimmed by 6 bases and 5 bases, with 7 bases remaining between them. CDR3 residues: CASSPATGELFF. Here the CDR3 DNA reads TGTGCCAGCAGCCCTGCGACCGGGGAGCTGTTTTTT.

J is TRBJ2-3 and V is TRBV4-3; a possible D gene is TRBD1 (5 bases). The ends were cut back, 3 bases at V and 6 bases at J, with 13 bases in the middle. Germline V gives CDR1 LGHNA, CDR2 YSLEER. The CDR3 contains 14 residues. In nucleotides, the CDR3 is TGCGCCAGCAGCCAGACGGACATGACGGATACGCAGTATTTT. Its protein is CASSQTDMTDTQYF.

This chain links TRBV18 with TRBJ2-4; 8 nucleotides align to TRBD1. This CDR3 contains 14 residues. The trim removed 4 bases at V and 8 bases at J, leaving 7 bases unmatched. Germline values: CDR1 KGHSH, CDR2 LQKENI. CDR3 amino acids: CASSLSGQGDIQYF. Written as DNA, the CDR3 is TGTGCCAGCTCACTTTCCGGACAGGGAGACATTCAGTACTTC.

The rearrangement links TRBV18 to TRBJ1-5; 12 bases align to TRBD1. Germline CDR1 reads KGHSH; CDR2 reads LQKENI. Trimming at V came to 2 bases and at J to 6 bases, leaving 2 bases not matched to a gene. The CDR3 has 15 residues. The CDR3 nucleotides are TGTGCCAGCTCACCAGGGACAGGGGGCAGTCAGCCCCAGCATTTT. Amino acids: CASSPGTGGSQPQHF. The complete variable domain, with remaining parts taken from reference TRBV18 and TRBJ1-5, reads NAGVMQNPRHLVRRRGQEARLRCSPMKGHSHVYWYRQLPEEGLKFMVYLQKENIIDESGMPKERFSAEFPKEGPSILRIQQVVRGDSAAYFCASSPGTGGSQPQHFGDGTRLSIL.

This clonotype was detected ten times or more. The chain uses TRBV12-3 or TRBV12-4 and TRBJ1-3; D not resolved. Between the trimmed V and J ends, which lost 1 base and 4 bases, there was a span of 17 bases. The CDR3 totals 17 residues. CDR3 sequence: CASSLGAVLGLGNTIYF. CDR3 DNA sequence: TGTGCCAGCAGTTTAGGGGCGGTTCTTGGCCTCGGAAACACCATATATTTT.

V and J are TRBV5-6 and TRBJ2-5; tentatively, D is TRBD2 (5 bases). This CDR3 spans 16 amino acids. V lost 4 bases, J lost 5 bases, and 21 bases lay in between. Germline assignment: CDR1 SGHDT and CDR2 YYEEEE. For the CDR3, the DNA is TGTGCCAGCAGCCGTCTTGCTACAACTAGTATGGAGACCCAGTACTTC. This codes for CASSRLATTSMETQYF.

The chain has TRBV27 and TRBJ2-7; no clear D. The germline V gene has CDR1 MNHEY and CDR2 SMNVEV (reference sequence). CDR3 size: 14 residues. V was clipped by 1 base and J by 3 bases, with 10 bases between them. CDR3: CASSLYPQNYEQYF. For the CDR3, the DNA is TGTGCCAGCAGTTTATATCCACAGAACTACGAGCAGTACTTC.

This clonotype occurred a few times. The rearrangement links TRBV18 to TRBJ2-5; 9 bases line up with TRBD1. This CDR3 contains 15 residues. J was trimmed by 5 bases and V by 2 bases; bases with no gene match: 6. Per germline, CDR1 KGHSH and CDR2 LQKENI. The CDR3 is CASSPWDRAAETQYF. The CDR3 nucleotides read TGTGCCAGCTCACCATGGGACAGGGCAGCGGAGACCCAGTACTTC.

This clonotype turned up a few times. The genes are TRBV28 and TRBJ1-2; unclear D gene. From germline, CDR1 is MDHEN and CDR2 SYDVKM. Trimming cost V 9 bases and J 4 bases, with 9 bases left between them. This CDR3 contains 11 residues. The CDR3 DNA reads as TGTGCCAGTCGGCAGAGCTATGGCTACACCTTC. Its protein is CASRQSYGYTF.